One and the same sample provided the 15 T cell receptor beta chains below, sequenced in a study of cytomegalovirus exposure and HLA in healthy donors. The PCR used 60 Vbeta and 13 Jbeta primers. Method: immunoSEQ multiplex PCR; TCRdb's copy keeps in-frame clones and lacks some. This sample carries 95,000 to 110,000 clones, roughly 82% of them seen once, and the ten largest clones take roughly 2.5%. The material sequenced was PBMCs. The source of these receptors is a man aged 30 to 45 in good health and CMV-seropositive.

V gene TRBV7-6 combines with J gene TRBJ2-3; perhaps TRBD2 as D (7 bases). Trimming stripped 5 bases from V and 2 bases from J, with 14 bases between. The germline gives CDR1 SGHVS, CDR2 FNYEAQ. The CDR3 is made up of 15 amino acids. The CDR3 nucleotides are TGTGCCAGCAGCCTCAGGGGAGGGTCCACAGATACGCAGTATTTT. Its protein product is CASSLRGGSTDTQYF.

This clone was observed once. The chain combines TRBV18 with TRBJ2-7, with 11 bases identical to TRBD1. With 4 bases clipped from V and 7 bases from J, the junction kept 15 bases outside the gene matches. The germline CDR1 and CDR2 sequences are KGHSH and LQKENI. The CDR3 has 17 amino acids. In DNA form, the CDR3 reads TGTGCCAGCTCACAAACCCGATGGACAGGGGGCCTCGGAGAGCAGTACTTC. It codes for CASSQTRWTGGLGEQYF. Filled out from reference TRBV18 and TRBJ2-7, the complete variable domain reads NAGVMQNPRHLVRRRGQEARLRCSPMKGHSHVYWYRQLPEEGLKFMVYLQKENIIDESGMPKERFSAEFPKEGPSILRIQQVVRGDSAAYFCASSQTRWTGGLGEQYFGPGTRLTVT.

The V call is TRBV7-6, the J call TRBJ1-4, with TRBD1 matching 7 bases. The trim removed 2 bases at V and 0 bases at J, leaving 6 bases unmatched. The CDR3 extends over 17 amino acids. CDR1 SGHVS and CDR2 FNYEAQ come from the germline V gene. The CDR3 DNA is TGTGCCAGCAGCTTACCCCTGACAGGGACAACTAATGAAAAACTGTTTTTT. Translated: CASSLPLTGTTNEKLFF.

The chain joins TRBV10-3 to TRBJ1-1, with D unclear. V was trimmed by 5 bases and J by 1 base, leaving 14 bases between them. The V gene's germline CDR1 is ENHRY and CDR2 SYGVKD. The CDR3 contains 15 residues. CDR3 loop: CAISPTGRSNTEAFF. DNA for the CDR3: TGTGCCATCAGTCCCACGGGAAGGTCGAACACTGAAGCTTTCTTT.

This rearrangement joins TRBV5-6 to TRBJ1-6, with 7 bases fitting TRBD1. CDR1 is SGHDT, CDR2 YYEEEE, per germline. The CDR3 loop spans 17 amino acids. The V gene end was trimmed by 2 bases and the J gene end by 8 bases; junction bases not matched to a gene: 13. CDR3 bases: TGTGCCAGCAGCTTCCGCCTGACAGGGATCGATCATTCACCCCTCCACTTT. Translated: CASSFRLTGIDHSPLHF.

This chain joins TRBV10-3 and TRBJ1-4; 7 bases line up with TRBD1. V gave up 2 bases and J gave up 6 bases; unmatched junction bases: 6. The CDR3 has 15 residues. Germline V gives CDR1 ENHRY, CDR2 SYGVKD. The CDR3 loop is CAISETQDRDEKLFF. CDR3 in DNA: TGTGCCATCAGTGAGACCCAAGACAGGGATGAAAAACTGTTTTTT.

The gene calls are TRBV13 and TRBJ2-7; perhaps TRBD1 as D (6 bases). There are 15 residues in the CDR3. V was pared by 2 bases and J by 1 base, with 12 bases between. The germline V gene encodes CDR1 PRHDT and CDR2 FYEKMQ (reference sequence). The DNA for the CDR3 is TGTGCCAGCAGCTTAATCAGGGGCCCATCCTACGAGCAGTACTTC. Translating gives CASSLIRGPSYEQYF. Looking up the rest from reference TRBV13 and TRBJ2-7 gives the full variable domain: AAGVIQSPRHLIKEKRETATLKCYPIPRHDTVYWYQQGPGQDPQFLISFYEKMQSDKGSIPDRFSAQQFSDYHSELNMSSLELGDSALYFCASSLIRGPSYEQYFGPGTRLTVT.

This chain joins TRBV4-2 and TRBJ1-2; TRBD1 agrees at 11 bases. CDR3 length: 15 amino acids. Germline lookup yields CDR1 LGHNA and CDR2 YNFKEQ. With 4 bases clipped from V and 3 bases from J, the junction kept 4 bases outside the gene matches. The CDR3 region is CASSRRTGGDYGYTF. The CDR3 nucleotides read TGTGCCAGCAGCCGTCGGACAGGGGGCGACTATGGCTACACCTTC.

In this sample, this clone turned up a few times. One end of the junction does not line up with germline, which may come from a read error. This sequence joins TRBV7-7 and TRBJ2-2; D is perhaps TRBD1 (5 bases). This CDR3 comprises 14 residues. Germline CDR1 SSHAT, CDR2 FNYEAQ (reference sequence). This CDR3 is CASSRAQGPGELFF. CDR3 nucleotide sequence: TGTGCTAGCAGCAGAGCCCAGGGTCCCGGGGAGCTGTTTTTT.

The sample holds a few counts of this clone. The chain employs TRBV1 and TRBJ1-6. TRBV1 is a documented pseudogene. The CDR3 has 18 residues. CDR3 DNA sequence: TGCACCAGCAGCCGCCGGGGGGGCAGTCCGACTCTTAATTCACCCCTCCACTTT. Translation: CTSSRRGGSPTLNSPLHF.

This clone was seen only once. This chain connects TRBV7-2 to TRBJ1-6; TRBD1 might be the D (6 bases). The germline V gene encodes CDR1 SGHTA and CDR2 FQGNSA. The CDR3 is 11 residues long. The ends were cut back, 5 bases at V and 16 bases at J, with 12 bases in the middle. CDR3 bases: TGTGCCAGCAGCGTAGGACAGATACTCCACTTT. It codes for CASSVGQILHF.

This clone has more than one count but fewer than ten. The chain recombines TRBV25-1 with TRBJ2-2, with 7 bases fitting TRBD1. This CDR3 region has 17 residues. V shed 2 bases and J 3 bases; nucleotides not matched to a gene: 9. Germline CDR1 and CDR2: MGHDK and SYGVNS. CDR3: CASSELRQGGDTGELFF. For the CDR3, the DNA is TGTGCCAGCAGTGAACTTAGACAGGGTGGAGACACCGGGGAGCTGTTTTTT.

CDR3 sequence (DNA): TGTGCCAGCAGCCGCCCCGGGGTGGCCTACAATGAGCAGTTCTTC. Amino acids: CASSRPGVAYNEQFF. J is TRBJ2-1 and V is TRBV6-5, with D possibly being TRBD2 (5 bases). Germline V CDR1 and CDR2: MNHEY, SVGAGI. The V end was cut by 6 bases, the J end by 2 bases, with 14 bases between. The CDR3 covers 15 residues.

The chain couples TRBV6-1 to TRBJ2-3; TRBD2 matches at 10 bases. Per germline, CDR1 MNHNS and CDR2 SASEGT. The length of the CDR3 is 15 residues. The V segment lost 8 bases and the J segment 7 bases; nucleotides outside the gene matches: 12. For the CDR3, the DNA is TGTGCCAGCGATTCGGGAGCGGGGGGGCTTTATACGCAGTATTTT. Amino acids: CASDSGAGGLYTQYF.

The V gene is TRBV2, the J gene TRBJ2-3; D may be TRBD2 (7 bases). CDR3 length: 13 residues. V lost 6 bases and J lost 3, with 10 bases in between. Per germline, CDR1 SNHLY and CDR2 FYNNEI. The CDR3 region has the DNA TGTGCCAGCAGGGGGGGGCCAACAGATACGCAGTATTTT. Residues: CASRGGPTDTQYF.